These 10 T cell receptor beta chains originate from one sample sequenced in a study of control samples from healthy donors and cancer patients. Only in-frame clones appear in the TCRdb table, and some are missing; sequencing was by immunoSEQ multiplex PCR. The repertoire includes about 160,000 clones, just under 95% of them detected once, and over 6.5% sits in the top ten. Sequencing input: blood. These receptors all come from a woman in her thirties or forties in good health.

This clone has more than one count but fewer than ten. The CDR3 DNA is TGTGCCAGCAGCCAAGAAGTCGTGGGGGCCTATGGCTACACCTTC. This translates into CASSQEVVGAYGYTF. The V call is TRBV14, the J call TRBJ1-2; possibly TRBD1 for D (6 bases). V was shortened by 0 bases and J by 4 bases, with 12 bases between the two germline ends. Germline loops: CDR1 SGHDN, CDR2 FVKESK. The CDR3 length is 15 residues.

The chain joins TRBV6-2 or TRBV6-3 to TRBJ1-2, with a possible D match to TRBD1 (6 bases). V gave up 0 bases and J gave up 0 bases, with 11 bases separating them. The germline gives CDR1 MNHEY, CDR2 SVGEGT. The CDR3 spans 16 residues. CDR3 loop: CASSYSDRAPNYGYTF. The CDR3 bases are TGTGCCAGCAGTTACTCGGACAGAGCCCCTAACTATGGCTACACCTTC.

V usage is TRBV5-4 and J usage is TRBJ2-1, with 14 bases identical to TRBD2. Germline V gives CDR1 SGHNT, CDR2 YYREEE (reference sequence). The CDR3 covers 18 residues. V dropped 0 bases and J dropped 3; count of bases not matched to a gene: 5. CDR3 region: CASSLGLAGGVSYNEQFF. In DNA, the CDR3 is TGTGCCAGCAGCTTGGGACTAGCGGGAGGGGTTAGCTACAATGAGCAGTTCTTC.

The chain has TRBV19 and TRBJ1-5, with D possibly matching TRBD1 (5 bases). This CDR3 is built from 14 residues. CDR1 is LNHDA, CDR2 SQIVND, per germline (reference sequence). V lost 3 bases and J lost 6, with 12 bases in between. The CDR3 reads CASSIGPRVQPQHF. The CDR3 bases are TGTGCCAGTAGTATTGGGCCCAGGGTTCAGCCCCAGCATTTT. The whole variable domain, remainder taken from reference TRBV19 and TRBJ1-5, is DGGITQSPKYLFRKEGQNVTLSCEQNLNHDAMYWYRQDPGQGLRLIYYSQIVNDFQKGDIAEGYSVSREKKESFPLTVTSAQKNPTAFYLCASSIGPRVQPQHFGDGTRLSIL.

V is TRBV7-8 and J is TRBJ2-3; 9 bases map to TRBD2. The CDR3 is 16 residues long. J gave up 1 base and V 5 bases, and 7 bases lay outside the gene matches. Germline CDR1 and CDR2: SGHVS and FQNEAQ. The CDR3 protein is CASSRTRLAGTDTQYF. CDR3 bases: TGTGCCAGCAGCCGCACCCGACTAGCGGGCACAGATACGCAGTATTTT.

V usage is TRBV6-1 and J usage is TRBJ1-2; no clear D gene. With 2 bases removed from V and 4 bases from J, the gap between germline ends came to 11 bases. Germline lookup yields CDR1 MNHNS and CDR2 SASEGT. The CDR3 runs to 14 residues. CDR3 DNA sequence: TGTGCCAGCAGTGAAAACAGTATATCCTATGGCTACACCTTC. Protein sequence: CASSENSISYGYTF.

V usage is TRBV9 and J usage is TRBJ1-2, with D possibly matching TRBD1 (5 bases). Germline values: CDR1 SGDLS, CDR2 YYNGEE. The length of the CDR3 is 16 residues. The V and J ends lost 0 bases and 4 bases respectively, with 16 bases between them. CDR3 in DNA: TGTGCCAGCAGCGTAGAATCTACGGGGGGGATCTATGGCTACACCTTC. Protein: CASSVESTGGIYGYTF.

V gene TRBV20-1 combines with J gene TRBJ1-1; no clear D gene. The CDR3 consists of 11 residues. Germline assignment: CDR1 DFQATT and CDR2 SNEGSKA (reference sequence). V dropped 5 bases and J dropped 1 base, with 5 bases sitting between them. The CDR3, as DNA: TGCAGTGCTCCGCGGAACACTGAAGCTTTCTTT. Translated: CSAPRNTEAFF.

The chain joins TRBV28 to TRBJ1-1; D gene ambiguous. Germline V gives CDR1 MDHEN, CDR2 SYDVKM. CDR3 size: 15 residues. Trimming cost V 6 bases and J 0 bases, with 14 bases left between them. In nucleotides, the CDR3 is TGTGCCAGCAGCCGTCCTTCAAATTTGAACACTGAAGCTTTCTTT. Its protein product is CASSRPSNLNTEAFF.

The chain couples TRBV10-3 to TRBJ2-1, with D possibly being TRBD2 (5 bases). This CDR3 is built from 15 residues. V lost 4 bases, J lost 2 bases, and 12 bases lay in between. CDR1 and CDR2 from the germline V gene are ENHRY and SYGVKD. DNA for the CDR3: TGTGCCATCAGTGGAGAGGGCGCCGCCTACAATGAGCAGTTCTTC. Protein product: CAISGEGAAYNEQFF.